Sequencing of this T cell receptor (beta chain) was carried out in a study of cytotoxic CD8 clonotypes in ibrutinib-treated CLL. Study-wide context: The study included some 10 relapsed/refractory and over 14 treatment-naive patients; 17 to 18 had IGHV unmutated disease. Study-wide results and limits: Under therapy, public clonotypes either contracted or stayed stable, and they were uncommon.

Method: immunoSEQ multiplex PCR; TCRdb's copy keeps in-frame clones and lacks some. The repertoire holds roughly 42,000 clones, with approximately 70% as singletons. About this clone: What it binds is unknown.

The sequence was obtained from a human donor with chronic lymphocytic leukemia. The sequencing here drew on PBMCs, taken after 24 months of ibrutinib treatment.

The DNA for the CDR3 is TGCAGCGCCGGAAGTGGGGGGACACAGGCCCAGTACTTC. This gives the protein CSAGSGGTQAQYF. V is TRBV29-1 and J is TRBJ2-5; D possibly matches TRBD1 or TRBD2 (6 bases each). Per the germline V gene, CDR1 is SQVTM and CDR2 is ANQGSEA. The CDR3 has 13 residues. Trimming stripped 7 bases from V and 9 bases from J, with 21 bases between.